This T cell receptor (beta chain) came from a study of blood T cell repertoires in COVID-19. The wider study: The study drew acute and convalescent COVID-19 samples from the United States, Italy and Spain. Sample material is recorded as cDNA or gDNA derived from T cells, B-cell-depleted T cells, or PBMCs.

CDR1 is SGHAT, CDR2 FQNNGV, per germline. The CDR3 has 16 amino acids. Unmatched junction bases numbered 10, after V lost 5 bases and J lost 7 bases. Per the original data handling: Nucleated cell counts were estimated from reference gene primer amplification. Produced via immunoSEQ multiplex PCR; TCRdb's table is partial and in-frame only. V and J calls plus clone size are reproduced from that table; the DNA served to infer D and trimming. The sample yields approximately 17,000 clones, roughly 85% seen once. The J gene is TRBJ2-7, the V gene TRBV11-2, with TRBD2 matching 14 bases. The TCR originated in a human donor in a cohort sampled during active COVID-19. The source material was peripheral blood. Written as DNA, the CDR3 is TGTGCCAGCAGCCTTAGTTTGGGACTAGCGGGGGTGGAGCAGTACTTC. This encodes CASSLSLGLAGVEQYF.